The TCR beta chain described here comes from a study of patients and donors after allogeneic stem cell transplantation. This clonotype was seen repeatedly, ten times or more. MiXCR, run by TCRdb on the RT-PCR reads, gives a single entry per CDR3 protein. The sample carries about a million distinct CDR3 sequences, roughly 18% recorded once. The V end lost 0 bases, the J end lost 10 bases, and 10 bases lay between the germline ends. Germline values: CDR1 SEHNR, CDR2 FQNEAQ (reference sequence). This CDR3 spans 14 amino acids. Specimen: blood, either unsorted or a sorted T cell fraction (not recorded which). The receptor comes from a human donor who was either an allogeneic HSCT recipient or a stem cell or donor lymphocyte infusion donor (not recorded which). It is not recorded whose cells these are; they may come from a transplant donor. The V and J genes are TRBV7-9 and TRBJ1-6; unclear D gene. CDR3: CASSLAGPQSPLHF. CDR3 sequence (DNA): TGTGCCAGCAGCTTAGCCGGTCCCCAATCACCCCTCCACTTT.